This T cell receptor (beta chain) derives from a study of control samples from healthy donors and cancer patients. Germline V gives CDR1 MNHEY, CDR2 SMNVEV (reference sequence). The CDR3 runs to 16 residues. J was trimmed by 1 base and V by 6 bases; bases with no gene match: 11. Profiling relied on immunoSEQ multiplex PCR, and the TCRdb table lists in-frame clones only, not all of them. The sample shows roughly 120,000 clones, about 95% of them seen only once. The gene calls are TRBV27 and TRBJ2-5, with 7 bases identical to TRBD2. This clonotype originated in a young man in good health. Material for sequencing was blood. The CDR3 bases are TGTGCCAGCAGACGTTCCGGGGGGTCTGCCCAAGAGACCCAGTACTTC. Residues: CASRRSGGSAQETQYF.